This passage covers 27 T cell receptor beta chains from one sample sequenced in a study of blood T cell repertoires in COVID-19 (dated by TCRdb to 2019 to 2021). Libraries came from the immunoSEQ multiplex PCR assay. In TCRdb, the immuneACCESS table is reduced to in-frame sequences with V and J assigned. These tables do not hold every clone; where another copy was compared, an unresolved V gene accounts for under half, and the others remain unexplained. The sample includes 100,000 or so clones, with 70% to 80% observed a single time. The leading ten clones occupy around a third of the sample. Material: peripheral blood. The receptors were sampled from a man aged 70-80 years with active or convalescent COVID-19.

The sample holds a few counts of this clone. This chain connects TRBV27 to TRBJ2-2; no firm D call. Germline CDR1 and CDR2: MNHEY and SMNVEV (reference sequence). This CDR3 contains 12 residues. The V and J ends lost 5 bases and 10 bases respectively, with 11 bases between them. DNA of the CDR3: TGTGCCAGCAGTCCTACCTCGAAGGAGCTGTTTTTT. Its protein is CASSPTSKELFF.

The V and J genes are TRBV5-6 and TRBJ2-7, with TRBD1 matching 9 bases. Germline trimming cut 2 bases from V and 1 base from J; bases unmatched to any gene: 1. The germline gives CDR1 SGHDT, CDR2 YYEEEE. The CDR3 length is 14 residues. The CDR3, as DNA: TGTGCCAGCAGCTTCGGACAGGGGTCCTACGAGCAGTACTTC. Protein sequence: CASSFGQGSYEQYF.

The chain uses TRBV7-9 and TRBJ2-1; 11 bases are a match to TRBD2. Germline V CDR1 and CDR2: SEHNR, FQNEAQ (reference sequence). The CDR3 runs to 15 residues. CDR3 protein: CAAGSSGRDYNEQFF. CDR3 nucleotides: TGTGCAGCGGGGAGTAGCGGGAGGGATTACAATGAGCAGTTCTTC.

The J gene is TRBJ1-5, the V gene TRBV30; D is possibly TRBD1 (6 bases). Germline lookup yields CDR1 GTSNPN and CDR2 SVGIG (reference sequence). V dropped 0 bases and J dropped 3 bases, with 12 bases sitting between them. The CDR3 consists of 15 residues. The CDR3, as DNA: TGTGCCTGGAGTGTACCCAACAGGGTCAATCAGCCCCAGCATTTT. It is translated as CAWSVPNRVNQPQHF.

This chain connects TRBV19 to TRBJ1-1; D is perhaps TRBD1 (6 bases). Germline CDR1 and CDR2: LNHDA and SQIVND (reference sequence). The CDR3 runs to 14 residues. Trimming stripped 6 bases from V and 2 bases from J, with 13 bases between. The CDR3 protein is CASSWDTSNTEAFF. As DNA, the CDR3 is TGTGCCAGTAGCTGGGACACCAGTAACACTGAAGCTTTCTTT.

The genes are TRBV11-3 and TRBJ2-1; D possibly corresponds to TRBD2 (8 bases). Trimming removed 6 bases from V and 3 bases from J, with 18 bases in between. CDR1 SGHNT and CDR2 YENEEA come from the germline V gene. CDR3 length equals 16 residues. Written as DNA, the CDR3 is TGTGCCAGCAGTAGAGCGGGGGCAGGGGGCTACAATGAGCAGTTCTTC. It yields the protein CASSRAGAGGYNEQFF.

This chain joins TRBV19 and TRBJ2-3; 13 bases agree with TRBD2. The V and J ends lost 6 bases and 6 bases, in that order; junction bases with no gene match: 6. CDR1 is LNHDA and CDR2 is SQIVND in the germline V gene (reference sequence). The CDR3 runs 15 residues. The CDR3: CASRGTSGDGDTQYF. In DNA form, the CDR3 reads TGTGCCAGTAGAGGGACTAGCGGGGACGGGGATACGCAGTATTTT.

The chain links TRBV13 to TRBJ1-2; no clear D. The CDR3 runs to 15 residues. V was trimmed by 1 base and J by 8 bases, leaving 17 bases between them. CDR1 is PRHDT and CDR2 is FYEKMQ in the germline V gene (reference sequence). CDR3 amino acids: CASSLEGRKSVGYTF. The CDR3 DNA follows: TGTGCCAGCAGCTTAGAAGGCAGGAAATCGGTAGGCTACACCTTC.

This clone was counted between two and nine times. CDR3 in DNA: TGTGCCACCGACGGACTTAACTATGGCTACACCTTC. Translated: CATDGLNYGYTF. This chain uses TRBV12-3 or TRBV12-4 with TRBJ1-2; D ambiguous. The CDR3 totals 12 residues. Trimming took off 10 bases at V and 1 base at J, with 10 bases between the two ends.

The chain has TRBV16 and TRBJ1-5; TRBD1 aligns across 11 bases. Germline V gene lookup returns CDR1 KGHSY and CDR2 FQNENV. V shed 2 bases and J 6 bases; nucleotides not matched to a gene: 3. This CDR3 contains 15 residues. The CDR3 protein is CASSQGTGGGQPQHF. CDR3 bases: TGTGCCAGCAGCCAAGGGACAGGGGGAGGTCAGCCCCAGCATTTT.

This clone was picked up a small number of times. The CDR3 bases are TGTGCCAGCCGAGGAGACAGGCGCTTCCAAGAGACCCAGTACTTC. It is translated as CASRGDRRFQETQYF. The chain recombines TRBV27 with TRBJ2-5; D possibly corresponds to TRBD1 (6 bases). Germline values: CDR1 MNHEY, CDR2 SMNVEV (reference sequence). V was trimmed by 8 bases and J by 1 base, leaving 17 bases between them. The CDR3 length is 15 residues.

This rearrangement joins TRBV7-9 to TRBJ2-3; D not resolved. Looked up from germline, CDR1 is SEHNR and CDR2 is FQNEAQ (reference sequence). V dropped 7 bases and J dropped 0 bases, with 14 bases sitting between them. The CDR3 consists of 15 residues. CDR3 residues: CASTDFQRSTDTQYF. Here the CDR3 DNA reads TGTGCCAGCACCGACTTCCAACGGAGCACAGATACGCAGTATTTT.

V gene TRBV7-6 combines with J gene TRBJ2-2, with a tentative D call TRBD2 (5 bases). Per germline, CDR1 SGHVS and CDR2 FNYEAQ. The CDR3 loop spans 15 amino acids. Between the trimmed V and J ends, which lost 4 bases and 2 bases, there was a span of 11 bases. CDR3 protein: CASSSGLLNTGELFF. CDR3 nucleotide sequence: TGTGCCAGCAGCTCCGGACTCTTAAACACCGGGGAGCTGTTTTTT.

This chain connects TRBV28 to TRBJ2-7; D is ambiguous. This CDR3 contains 14 residues. V lost 2 bases, J lost 3 bases, and 11 bases lay in between. The germline CDR1 and CDR2 sequences are MDHEN and SYDVKM. The DNA for the CDR3 is TGTGCCAGCAGTTTAGCCGAGGAACTCTACGAGCAGTACTTC. Protein: CASSLAEELYEQYF.

Only a few counts were recorded for this clone. V and J are TRBV29-1 and TRBJ2-7; the match to TRBD2 covers 13 bases. The CDR3 covers 14 residues. V lost 4 bases, J lost 5 bases, and 5 bases stayed unmatched. Germline values: CDR1 SQVTM, CDR2 ANQGSEA. The CDR3 coding sequence is TGCAGCGTTGCCGGGACTAGCGGGAAGCACGAGCAGTACTTC. Amino acid sequence: CSVAGTSGKHEQYF.

This rearrangement joins TRBV18 to TRBJ1-5; a possible D gene is TRBD1 (6 bases). CDR3 size: 15 residues. CDR1 KGHSH and CDR2 LQKENI come from the germline V gene. Trimming removed 3 bases from V and 3 bases from J, with 12 bases in between. CDR3 amino acids: CASSPTGNHNQPQHF. CDR3 DNA sequence: TGTGCCAGCTCACCCACAGGGAACCACAATCAGCCCCAGCATTTT. Full variable domain (remainder filled in from reference TRBV18 and TRBJ1-5): NAGVMQNPRHLVRRRGQEARLRCSPMKGHSHVYWYRQLPEEGLKFMVYLQKENIIDESGMPKERFSAEFPKEGPSILRIQQVVRGDSAAYFCASSPTGNHNQPQHFGDGTRLSIL.

The gene calls are TRBV6-2 or TRBV6-3 and TRBJ1-2; TRBD1 aligns across 10 bases. The CDR3 consists of 15 residues. The J segment lost 5 bases and the V segment lost 5 bases, leaving 8 bases of the junction unmatched. Germline lookup yields CDR1 MNHEY and CDR2 SVGEGT. The CDR3 nucleotides read TGTGCCAGCAGTGACGACCGGGACAGGGGATATGGCTACACCTTC. This sequence encodes CASSDDRDRGYGYTF.

The V call is TRBV2, the J call TRBJ2-1; 7 positions agree with TRBD1. V dropped 7 bases and J dropped 6; count of bases not matched to a gene: 12. This CDR3 is 15 amino acids long. Per the germline V gene, CDR1 is SNHLY and CDR2 is FYNNEI. CDR3 protein: CASKREGGAGNEQFF. In nucleotides, the CDR3 is TGTGCCAGCAAAAGGGAAGGGGGCGCGGGCAATGAGCAGTTCTTC.

This chain's CDR3 is CSPNSAGPSTEAFF. CDR3 DNA: TGCAGCCCAAATTCGGCAGGGCCCTCGACTGAAGCTTTCTTT. The chain has TRBV29-1 and TRBJ1-1; a possible D gene is TRBD1 (5 bases). Trimming cost V 8 bases and J 5 bases, with 21 bases left between them. Germline values: CDR1 SQVTM, CDR2 ANQGSEA. The CDR3 is made up of 14 amino acids.

The chain combines TRBV5-1 with TRBJ1-1; TRBD1 agrees at 8 bases. V was pared by 4 bases and J by 2 bases, with 10 bases of the junction left unmatched. CDR1 is SGHRS and CDR2 is YFSETQ in the germline V gene. The CDR3 has 16 amino acids. CDR3 DNA sequence: TGCGCCAGCAGCACTGCAGGGGGCCCGGTAAACACTGAAGCTTTCTTT. Amino acids: CASSTAGGPVNTEAFF. Using reference TRBV5-1 and TRBJ1-1 for the parts outside the CDR3, the full variable domain is KAGVTQTPRYLIKTRGQQVTLSCSPISGHRSVSWYQQTPGQGLQFLFEYFSETQRNKGNFPGRFSGRQFSNSRSEMNVSTLELGDSALYLCASSTAGGPVNTEAFFGQGTRLTVV.

J is TRBJ2-7 and V is TRBV27, with D possibly being TRBD1 (6 bases). The CDR3 contains 14 residues. V was shortened by 5 bases and J by 0 bases, with 11 bases between the two germline ends. Germline V gives CDR1 MNHEY, CDR2 SMNVEV (reference sequence). In DNA, the CDR3 is TGTGCCAGCAGTCCTCACAGGGTCTCCTACGAGCAGTACTTC. Its translation is CASSPHRVSYEQYF.

V is TRBV24-1 and J is TRBJ2-1; 7 positions match TRBD2. V dropped 4 bases and J dropped 1; count of bases not matched to a gene: 6. Looked up from germline, CDR1 is KGHDR and CDR2 is SFDVKD. This CDR3 is built from 16 residues. CDR3 sequence reads: CATSDRRLASYNEQFF. CDR3 DNA sequence: TGTGCCACCAGTGACCGGAGACTAGCTTCCTACAATGAGCAGTTCTTC.

The chain has TRBV3-1 (or the pseudogene TRBV3-2) and TRBJ1-1, with D perhaps matching TRBD1 (5 bases). Trimming removed 4 bases from V and 1 base from J, with 7 bases in between. This CDR3 is 13 amino acids long. Germline V lookup: CDR1 LGHDT, CDR2 YNNKEL (reference sequence). The CDR3 loop is CASSRRGNTEAFF. CDR3 bases: TGTGCCAGCAGCCGGAGGGGGAACACTGAAGCTTTCTTT.

This clone was observed a few times. The CDR3 bases are TGCGCCAGCAGCACGACAGGGTCCTATAATTCACCCCTCCACTTT. This sequence encodes CASSTTGSYNSPLHF. This chain uses TRBV5-1 with TRBJ1-6; 7 nucleotides agree with TRBD1. Germline V gene data show CDR1 as SGHRS and CDR2 as YFSETQ. The V segment lost 4 bases and the J segment 1 base; nucleotides outside the gene matches: 2. CDR3 length: 15 residues.

V is TRBV15 and J is TRBJ1-1, with D unresolved. V gave up 0 bases and J gave up 0 bases, with 8 bases separating them. CDR1 is LNHNV, CDR2 YYDKDF, per germline (reference sequence). The length of the CDR3 is 15 residues. The DNA for the CDR3 is TGTGCCACCAGCAGAGATCTAGGCCTGAACACTGAAGCTTTCTTT. It specifies CATSRDLGLNTEAFF. The full variable domain, completed using reference TRBV15 and TRBJ1-1, is DAMVIQNPRYQVTQFGKPVTLSCSQTLNHNVMYWYQQKSSQAPKLLFHYYDKDFNNEADTPDNFQSRRPNTSFCFLDIRSPGLGDTAMYLCATSRDLGLNTEAFFGQGTRLTVV.

This chain uses TRBV6-2 or TRBV6-3 with TRBJ1-5; TRBD1 is a possible D gene (6 bases). V was cut by 6 bases and J by 1 base, with 19 bases left in between. Germline values: CDR1 MNHEY, CDR2 SVGEGT. The CDR3 extends over 17 amino acids. The CDR3 bases are TGTGCCAGCAGCATAGCGGGGACAATGTGGAGCAATCAGCCCCAGCATTTT. Translating gives CASSIAGTMWSNQPQHF.

The J gene is TRBJ2-5, the V gene TRBV28; 7 bases align to TRBD1. The CDR3 is 13 amino acids. Germline V gives CDR1 MDHEN, CDR2 SYDVKM. V was pared by 4 bases and J by 4 bases, with 3 bases of the junction left unmatched. The CDR3 DNA reads TGTGCCAGCAGTTCGACAGGGAGAGAGACCCAGTACTTC. It specifies CASSSTGRETQYF.